The clone carrying this TCR beta chain has a handful of counts. Its antigen is still unknown. This record belongs to a study of T cells after yellow fever vaccination. Study in general: Low-cell-number fractions underwent preparation using SMART-Seq v4 Ultra Low Input.

The CDR3 is 13 residues long. Germline assignment: CDR1 SGHTA and CDR2 FQGNSA. With 2 bases removed from V and 5 bases from J, the gap between germline ends came to 7 bases. Study-wide points: Most clones from primary vaccination were detected again post-booster (96% CD4, roughly 91% CD8).

TCRdb used MiXCR to reprocess the 5' RACE reads, holding one entry per CDR3 protein. The profile shows roughly 250,000 distinct CDR3 sequences, 10% to 15% of them singletons. The chain is built from TRBV7-2 and TRBJ1-5; D is ambiguous. Sequences were derived from CD4+ T cells sorted from PBMCs, sampled 45 days after the yellow fever booster vaccination. The source of this sequence is a young man who received the YFV17D yellow fever vaccine. CDR3 bases: TGTGCCAGCAGCTTATTGGCCGATCAGCCCCAGCATTTT. Translated: CASSLLADQPQHF. Filled out from reference TRBV7-2 and TRBJ1-5, the complete variable domain reads GAGVSQSPSNKVTEKGKDVELRCDPISGHTALYWYRQSLGQGLEFLIYFQGNSAPDKSGLPSDRFSAERTGGSVSTLTIQRTQQEDSAVYLCASSLLADQPQHFGDGTRLSIL.